This T cell receptor beta chain was retrieved from a study of identical twins. Study observations and caveats: The presence of invariant MAIT and iNKT cells could partly confound analyses of zero-insertion sequences. Twin sharing of out-of-frame TCR alpha was underestimated by models in monozygotic pairs. The study found weaker excess twin sharing in beta out-of-frame sequences.

CDR1 is SGHRS, CDR2 YFSETQ, per germline. Trimming stripped 4 bases from V and 4 bases from J, with 12 bases between. CDR3 length: 14 amino acids. This clonotype was detected ten times or more. Its antigen remains unknown. TCRdb ran MiXCR on the 5' RACE reads and lists one entry per CDR3 protein. The data show about 890,000 distinct CDR3 sequences, with 9% to 15% seen just once and under 2% held by the top ten. The data were also submitted as part of a second study, on yellow fever vaccine responses in identical twins. That work adds: Convergence reportedly seemed to mark part of the twins' vaccine T cell response, with personalization marking the rest.

Specimen: PBMCs. The rearrangement links TRBV5-1 to TRBJ1-5; D possibly corresponds to TRBD1 (6 bases). This TCR derives from a woman aged 18 to 35 in good health. Here the CDR3 DNA reads TGCGCCAGCAGCCTTGGACAGCCAAATCAGCCCCAGCATTTT. This sequence encodes CASSLGQPNQPQHF.